These 19 T cell receptor beta chains originate from one sample sequenced in a study of shared T cell receptors in the human thymus. Libraries were prepared by immunoSEQ multiplex PCR; TCRdb keeps only in-frame clonotypes and omits some of them. The sample lists about 660,000 clones; 88% were seen once. A further study also used this sample, focusing on human thymus T cells.

The specimen was thymocytes. The origin of the receptors is a boy younger than two with a congenital heart defect.

The genes are TRBV11-3 and TRBJ2-5, with 7 bases identical to TRBD1. Germline CDR1 SGHNT, CDR2 YENEEA. The V and J ends lost 2 bases and 2 bases, in that order; junction bases with no gene match: 8. The CDR3 contains 16 residues. The CDR3 nucleotides are TGTGCCAGCAGCTTAAGGGGGCACCTACCACAAGAGACCCAGTACTTC. Translated: CASSLRGHLPQETQYF. The entire variable domain, with the rest obtained from reference TRBV11-3 and TRBJ2-5, is as follows: EAGVVQSPRYKIIEKKQPVAFWCNPISGHNTLYWYLQNLGQGPELLIRYENEEAVDDSQLPKDRFSAERLKGVDSTLKIQPAELGDSAVYLCASSLRGHLPQETQYFGPGTRLLVL.

The chain is built from TRBV11-3 and TRBJ2-7, with D possibly TRBD1 on 5 matching bases. Trimming shortened V by 1 base and J by 5 bases, and 12 bases separated the two germline ends. The germline CDR1 and CDR2 sequences are SGHNT and YENEEA. CDR3 length: 14 residues. CDR3 amino acids: CASSLGVKGHEQYF. The CDR3 DNA sequence: TGTGCCAGCAGCTTAGGGGTAAAGGGGCACGAGCAGTACTTC.

This clone was detected a few times. The rearrangement uses TRBV18 and TRBJ1-3, with unresolved D. V shed 1 base and J shed 1 base, with 5 bases lying between them. Germline V gene sequence: CDR1 KGHSH, CDR2 LQKENI. This CDR3 has 14 residues. The CDR3 bases are TGTGCCAGCTCACCACGAGGGTCTGGAAACACCATATATTTT. Protein sequence: CASSPRGSGNTIYF.

The V call is TRBV12-5, the J call TRBJ2-7, with a tentative D call TRBD2 (5 bases). Germline loops: CDR1 LGHNT, CDR2 FRNRAP. CDR3 length: 16 amino acids. The V and J ends lost 2 bases and 5 bases respectively, with 19 bases between them. CDR3 protein: CASGLPRAPRGDEQYF. The CDR3 nucleotides read TGTGCTAGTGGTTTGCCGCGGGCCCCCCGAGGAGACGAGCAGTACTTC. Full variable domain (rest looked up from reference TRBV12-5 and TRBJ2-7): DARVTQTPRHKVTEMGQEVTMRCQPILGHNTVFWYRQTMMQGLELLAYFRNRAPLDDSGMPKDRFSAEMPDATLATLKIQPSEPRDSAVYFCASGLPRAPRGDEQYFGPGTRLTVT.

This clone was counted a few times. The chain links TRBV5-6 to TRBJ2-7; 9 bases map to TRBD2. The J segment lost 4 bases and the V segment lost 0 bases, leaving 2 bases of the junction unmatched. Per germline, CDR1 SGHDT and CDR2 YYEEEE. The CDR3 is 14 residues long. CDR3 protein: CASSLATSGYEQYF. The CDR3 DNA reads TGTGCCAGCAGCTTGGCGACTAGCGGTTACGAGCAGTACTTC.

The rearrangement links TRBV29-1 to TRBJ1-1; 7 bases align to TRBD1. Germline V gene lookup returns CDR1 SQVTM and CDR2 ANQGSEA. This CDR3 is 14 amino acids long. V lost 6 bases and J lost 7; bases outside the gene matches: 14. Here the CDR3 reads CSVPRPQGMSEAFF. CDR3 nucleotides: TGCAGCGTCCCCAGGCCACAGGGGATGAGTGAAGCTTTCTTT. Full variable domain (remainder filled in from reference TRBV29-1 and TRBJ1-1): SAVISQKPSRDICQRGTSLTIQCQVDSQVTMMFWYRQQPGQSLTLIATANQGSEATYESGFVIDKFPISRPNLTFSTLTVSNMSPEDSSIYLCSVPRPQGMSEAFFGQGTRLTVV.

V and J are TRBV28 and TRBJ2-3; D gene uncertain. The CDR3 contains 13 residues. Germline loops: CDR1 MDHEN, CDR2 SYDVKM. Trimming removed 2 bases from V and 6 bases from J, with 9 bases in between. The CDR3 bases are TGTGCCAGCAGTTTAAACAGTGTGGATACGCAGTATTTT. Protein sequence: CASSLNSVDTQYF.

The chain carries TRBV2 and TRBJ2-1, with 7 positions matching TRBD1. CDR3 length: 12 residues. Germline-derived CDR1 and CDR2 are SNHLY and FYNNEI. Losses at the gene ends were 10 bases for V and 6 bases for J; bases not matched to a gene: 6. This CDR3 reads CATVTGINEQFF. Written as DNA, the CDR3 is TGTGCCACCGTGACAGGGATCAATGAGCAGTTCTTC.

CDR3 DNA sequence: TGTGCCAGCACCAAAACAGGGAATCAGCCCCAGCATTTT. It yields the protein CASTKTGNQPQHF. This chain links TRBV6-6 with TRBJ1-5, with D tentatively TRBD1 (6 bases). The ends were cut back, 7 bases at V and 4 bases at J, with 11 bases in the middle. CDR1 and CDR2 (germline): MNHNY, SVGAGI (reference sequence). This CDR3 comprises 13 residues.

This clone was detected a few times. The rearrangement links TRBV5-6 to TRBJ2-2, with 11 positions matching TRBD2. The V gene end was trimmed by 4 bases and the J gene end by 13 bases; junction bases not matched to a gene: 12. Germline CDR1 is SGHDT and CDR2 is YYEEEE. The CDR3 runs 15 residues. CDR3 amino acids: CASSLTSGIQRGLFF. In DNA form, the CDR3 reads TGTGCCAGCAGCCTGACTAGCGGGATTCAACGGGGGCTGTTTTTT.

This rearrangement joins TRBV7-9 to TRBJ2-5; TRBD2 might be the D (5 bases). V was trimmed by 1 base and J by 4 bases, leaving 13 bases between them. Germline V CDR1 and CDR2: SEHNR, FQNEAQ (reference sequence). This CDR3 is 15 amino acids long. For the CDR3, the DNA is TGTGCCAGCAGCTTAGAGGAGCGGCAGCTAGAGACCCAGTACTTC. Protein: CASSLEERQLETQYF. Full variable domain (remainder filled in from reference TRBV7-9 and TRBJ2-5): DTGVSQNPRHKITKRGQNVTFRCDPISEHNRLYWYRQTLGQGPEFLTYFQNEAQLEKSRLLSDRFSAERPKGSFSTLEIQRTEQGDSAMYLCASSLEERQLETQYFGPGTRLLVL.

CDR3 protein: CASSTKSRSSGANVLTF. As DNA, the CDR3 is TGTGCCAGCAGCACCAAATCAAGGAGCTCTGGGGCCAACGTCCTGACTTTC. The J gene is TRBJ2-6, the V gene TRBV9; D uncertain. Germline values: CDR1 SGDLS, CDR2 YYNGEE. The ends were cut back, 4 bases at V and 0 bases at J, with 14 bases in the middle. The CDR3 runs to 17 residues.

This sequence joins TRBV30 and TRBJ2-3; TRBD2 aligns across 8 bases. V dropped 0 bases and J dropped 8; count of bases not matched to a gene: 10. The V gene's germline CDR1 is GTSNPN and CDR2 SVGIG (reference sequence). CDR3 length: 15 residues. CDR3 bases: TGTGCCTGGAGTGTCGAGGTAGCGGGGACAAGTACGCAGTATTTT. Amino acids: CAWSVEVAGTSTQYF.

The chain carries TRBV7-3 and TRBJ2-7, with D hard to call. CDR1 and CDR2 from the germline V gene are SGHTA and FQGTGA. Trimming shortened V by 1 base and J by 5 bases, and 12 bases separated the two germline ends. The CDR3 has 14 residues. CDR3 in amino acids: CASSLKAGWNEQYF. CDR3 DNA: TGTGCCAGCAGCTTAAAGGCCGGGTGGAACGAGCAGTACTTC. Filled out from reference TRBV7-3 and TRBJ2-7, the complete variable domain reads GAGVSQTPSNKVTEKGKYVELRCDPISGHTALYWYRQSLGQGPEFLIYFQGTGAADDSGLPNDRFFAVRPEGSVSTLKIQRTERGDSAVYLCASSLKAGWNEQYFGPGTRLTVT.

A single count supports this clone. The chain combines TRBV28 with TRBJ2-3; 10 nucleotides match TRBD2. Trimming removed 3 bases from V and 1 base from J; junction bases left unmatched: 1. Germline CDR1 MDHEN, CDR2 SYDVKM. The length of the CDR3 is 15 residues. The CDR3 sequence: CASSFSGRGTDTQYF. In DNA, the CDR3 is TGTGCCAGCAGTTTCAGCGGGAGGGGCACAGATACGCAGTATTTT.

This clone was detected only once. V and J are TRBV27 and TRBJ1-1, with D tentatively TRBD1 (6 bases). With 6 bases removed from V and 6 bases from J, the gap between germline ends came to 20 bases. Germline CDR1 MNHEY, CDR2 SMNVEV (reference sequence). This CDR3 has 15 amino acids. The CDR3 DNA reads as TGTGCCAGCAGGCCCCTCCCACAGGGACGACCTGAAGCTTTCTTT. Protein product: CASRPLPQGRPEAFF.

The chain recombines TRBV4-3 with TRBJ2-1, with D maybe TRBD2 (7 bases). Trimming pared 5 bases from V and 7 bases from J, leaving 15 bases between. CDR1 is LGHNA and CDR2 is YSLEER in the germline V gene. The CDR3 is made up of 14 amino acids. CDR3 DNA sequence: TGCGCCAGCAGCAGGGGGGGTTTACTGAATGAGCAGTTCTTC. Translating it yields CASSRGGLLNEQFF.

This chain connects TRBV27 to TRBJ2-2; D may be TRBD1 (5 bases). V was clipped by 4 bases and J by 5 bases, with 23 bases between them. The CDR3 extends over 18 amino acids. The germline gives CDR1 MNHEY, CDR2 SMNVEV (reference sequence). CDR3 coding DNA: TGTGCCAGCAGTTCTCACGAGCAGGGTGAAGAAGAAACCGGGGAGCTGTTTTTT. Protein product: CASSSHEQGEEETGELFF.

The V gene is TRBV28, the J gene TRBJ2-4; TRBD2 matches 9 bases. Looked up from germline, CDR1 is MDHEN and CDR2 is SYDVKM. V was clipped by 6 bases and J by 8 bases; unmatched bases: 2. This CDR3 region has 12 residues. CDR3 sequence (DNA): TGTGCCAGCAGAGGACTAGCGCACATTCAGTACTTC. Protein sequence: CASRGLAHIQYF.